Following are 25 T cell receptor beta chains from one sample sequenced in a study of cytomegalovirus exposure and HLA in healthy donors. PCR was performed using 60 Vbeta and 13 Jbeta primers. Sequenced by immunoSEQ multiplex PCR; TCRdb stores in-frame clones only, minus some. The sample includes around 130,000 clones, approximately 8.6% seen only once; the top ten take around 6%. Sequencing was performed on PBMCs. Source of these receptors: a woman aged 40 to 49 in good health and CMV-seropositive.

The rearrangement uses TRBV6-6 and TRBJ2-3; TRBD2 aligns across 8 bases. This CDR3 spans 15 amino acids. V lost 6 bases and J lost 3; bases outside the gene matches: 8. From germline, CDR1 is MNHNY and CDR2 SVGAGI (reference sequence). CDR3 residues: CASRNGGGPTDTQYF. Here the CDR3 DNA reads TGTGCCAGCAGAAACGGCGGGGGGCCTACAGATACGCAGTATTTT.

The chain is built from TRBV5-4 and TRBJ2-1; D is possibly TRBD2 (6 bases). CDR3 length: 14 amino acids. CDR1 and CDR2 from the germline V gene are SGHNT and YYREEE (reference sequence). Trimming cost V 7 bases and J 2 bases, with 13 bases left between them. This CDR3 reads CASRGVGTYNEQFF. Here the CDR3 DNA reads TGTGCCAGCCGCGGGGTCGGAACCTACAATGAGCAGTTCTTC.

This chain uses TRBV4-1 with TRBJ2-1; D is unresolved. The CDR3 loop spans 16 amino acids. CDR1 is MGHRA and CDR2 is YSYEKL in the germline V gene. Trimming pared 0 bases from V and 2 bases from J, leaving 11 bases between. In DNA, the CDR3 is TGCGCCAGCAGCCAAGATCGCAGTACCACCTACAATGAGCAGTTCTTC. Its translation: CASSQDRSTTYNEQFF.

There are a few counts of this clone. This chain uses TRBV11-2 with TRBJ2-7; TRBD2 matches 8 bases. Per germline, CDR1 SGHAT and CDR2 FQNNGV. J was trimmed by 3 bases and V by 5 bases; bases with no gene match: 3. This CDR3 comprises 13 residues. CDR3 in amino acids: CASSLGTSYEQYF. The CDR3 DNA is TGTGCCAGCAGCCTCGGGACTAGCTACGAGCAGTACTTC.

This clone was recorded a few times. The V gene is TRBV29-1, the J gene TRBJ1-1; perhaps TRBD1 as D (5 bases). This CDR3 is built from 15 residues. Trimming removed 5 bases from V and 0 bases from J, with 16 bases in between. Germline loops: CDR1 SQVTM, CDR2 ANQGSEA. CDR3 sequence: CSVSHRLSMNTEAFF. The CDR3 DNA is TGCAGCGTTTCACACAGGCTTTCGATGAACACTGAAGCTTTCTTT.

The genes are TRBV7-8 and TRBJ2-7, with D unclear. Germline V gene lookup returns CDR1 SGHVS and CDR2 FQNEAQ. Trimming took 1 base from V and 4 from J, leaving 11 bases between them. This CDR3 comprises 14 residues. CDR3 region: CASSLDGWSYEQYF. CDR3 DNA: TGTGCCAGCAGCTTAGATGGGTGGAGTTACGAGCAGTACTTC.

The CDR3 DNA reads as TGTGCCAGCTCTCCCGAGGGGCAGGGGGAGAGGAGGCAGTACTTC. The encoded protein is CASSPEGQGERRQYF. The chain employs TRBV28 and TRBJ2-7; 7 bases agree with TRBD1. V was clipped by 8 bases and J by 9 bases; unmatched bases: 19. The germline CDR1 and CDR2 sequences are MDHEN and SYDVKM. The CDR3 loop spans 15 amino acids.

This rearrangement joins TRBV27 to TRBJ2-1; D gene unclear. Trimming cost V 4 bases and J 14 bases, with 18 bases left between them. CDR1 and CDR2 from the germline V gene are MNHEY and SMNVEV (reference sequence). This CDR3 contains 13 residues. CDR3 coding DNA: TGTGCCAGCAGTTCCATCCCCAAGAGGATGGAGTTCTTC. Translated, it gives CASSSIPKRMEFF.

The gene calls are TRBV5-1 and TRBJ2-5; TRBD1 might be the D (6 bases). CDR1 SGHRS and CDR2 YFSETQ come from the germline V gene. Between the trimmed V and J ends, which lost 1 base and 5 bases, there was a span of 12 bases. This CDR3 comprises 14 residues. Here the CDR3 reads CASSLTGWGETQYF. In DNA, the CDR3 is TGCGCCAGCAGCTTGACAGGGTGGGGTGAGACCCAGTACTTC. The entire variable domain, with the rest obtained from reference TRBV5-1 and TRBJ2-5, is as follows: KAGVTQTPRYLIKTRGQQVTLSCSPISGHRSVSWYQQTPGQGLQFLFEYFSETQRNKGNFPGRFSGRQFSNSRSEMNVSTLELGDSALYLCASSLTGWGETQYFGPGTRLLVL.

The chain couples TRBV15 to TRBJ1-1; 8 nucleotides align to TRBD1. The CDR3 runs to 13 residues. CDR1 is LNHNV and CDR2 is YYDKDF in the germline V gene (reference sequence). J lost 10 bases, V lost 5 bases, and 9 bases had no gene match. CDR3 sequence: CATSLDRGRSAFF. CDR3 bases: TGTGCCACCAGCCTTGACAGGGGACGCTCAGCTTTCTTT.

The V gene is TRBV19, the J gene TRBJ2-5; 14 nucleotides align to TRBD2. This CDR3 has 15 amino acids. V lost 1 base, J lost 5 bases, and 0 bases stayed unmatched. Germline CDR1 and CDR2: LNHDA and SQIVND (reference sequence). DNA for the CDR3: TGTGCCAGTAGTATAGGGACTAGCGGGGGGGAGACCCAGTACTTC. Translation gives CASSIGTSGGETQYF.

Comments on this clone: At one boundary the junction diverges from the germline segment, which might be a read error. The CDR3 sequence is CVSSLQDTSAEQYF. CDR3 in DNA: TGTGTCAGCAGCCTTCAGGACACGTCCGCGGAGCAGTACTTC. The genes are TRBV5-6 and TRBJ2-7; maybe TRBD1 (5 bases). In germline, CDR1 is SGHDT, CDR2 YYEEEE. The CDR3 sequence is 14 residues long.

This clone has more than one count but fewer than ten. The chain's CDR3 is CASSQDQGGRENTEAFF. In DNA, the CDR3 is TGTGCCAGCAGCCAAGATCAAGGGGGGAGGGAAAACACTGAAGCTTTCTTT. The genes are TRBV14 and TRBJ1-1, with TRBD1 as a possible D gene (6 bases). V dropped 0 bases and J dropped 2 bases, with 16 bases sitting between them. The CDR3 length is 17 residues. Per the germline V gene, CDR1 is SGHDN and CDR2 is FVKESK.

This clone was observed a few times. The J gene is TRBJ2-5, the V gene TRBV7-2, with D possibly matching TRBD1 (5 bases). TRBJ2-7 explains the end of the DNA better; the J call may be wrong. CDR1 is SGHTA, CDR2 FQGNSA, per germline. This CDR3 is 13 amino acids long. The CDR3 region has the DNA TGTGCCAGCAGCTCGACAGACAACTACGAGCAGTACTTC. It is translated as CASSSTDNYEQYF.

The chain employs TRBV11-3 and TRBJ2-3, with 7 bases identical to TRBD1. CDR3 size: 16 residues. V lost 4 bases to trimming and J lost 0 bases; unmatched junction nucleotides: 7. Germline V CDR1 and CDR2: SGHNT, YENEEA. Here the CDR3 DNA reads TGTGCCAGCAGCTATGGGACAGACTTTAGCACAGATACGCAGTATTTT. Translating gives CASSYGTDFSTDTQYF.

V gene TRBV9 combines with J gene TRBJ1-1; D is undetermined. Germline V gene data show CDR1 as SGDLS and CDR2 as YYNGEE. V shed 4 bases and J shed 1 base, with 11 bases lying between them. This CDR3 spans 14 amino acids. CDR3 DNA: TGTGCCAGCAGCCCCATGAGAGGGAACACTGAAGCTTTCTTT. It encodes CASSPMRGNTEAFF.

In this sample, this clone turned up a few times. The chain has TRBV2 and TRBJ2-3; tentatively, D is TRBD2 (7 bases). The CDR3 runs 15 residues. Looked up from germline, CDR1 is SNHLY and CDR2 is FYNNEI. V was clipped by 7 bases and J by 2 bases, with 16 bases between them. For the CDR3, the DNA is TGTGCCAGCACCGAGGGGGGGACCTTCACAGATACGCAGTATTTT. Amino acid sequence: CASTEGGTFTDTQYF. Variable domain in full (rest from reference TRBV2 and TRBJ2-3): EPEVTQTPSHQVTQMGQEVILRCVPISNHLYFYWYRQILGQKVEFLVSFYNNEISEKSEIFDDQFSVERPDGSNFTLKIRSTKLEDSAMYFCASTEGGTFTDTQYFGPGTRLTVL.

The chain joins TRBV28 to TRBJ1-5, with a possible D match to TRBD1 (6 bases). The CDR3 length is 14 residues. The germline gives CDR1 MDHEN, CDR2 SYDVKM. V was clipped by 6 bases and J by 1 base, with 10 bases between them. For the CDR3, the DNA is TGTGCCAGCAGGGACAGTAGAAGCAATCAGCCCCAGCATTTT. Its translation: CASRDSRSNQPQHF.

The J gene is TRBJ1-5, the V gene TRBV11-2, with TRBD1 as a possible D gene (5 bases). V lost 1 base and J 1 base, leaving 8 bases between the germline ends. The CDR3 spans 15 residues. CDR1 is SGHAT and CDR2 is FQNNGV in the germline V gene. Here the CDR3 reads CASSLGDLSNQPQHF. The CDR3 DNA sequence: TGTGCCAGCAGCTTAGGGGACTTGAGCAATCAGCCCCAGCATTTT.

J is TRBJ1-4 and V is TRBV7-2; perhaps TRBD1 as D (5 bases). The germline V gene encodes CDR1 SGHTA and CDR2 FQGNSA. The CDR3 covers 14 residues. Trimming stripped 2 bases from V and 8 bases from J, with 12 bases between. This CDR3 reads CASSLRGAEEKLFF. CDR3 bases: TGTGCCAGCAGCTTAAGGGGCGCCGAGGAAAAACTGTTTTTT.

This clone was seen more than once but under ten times. The gene calls are TRBV5-6 and TRBJ1-5; D gene unclear. V shed 2 bases and J shed 9 bases, with 12 bases lying between them. The V gene's germline CDR1 is SGHDT and CDR2 YYEEEE. The CDR3 has 13 amino acids. The CDR3 DNA reads as TGTGCCAGCAGCTTCCAGTCCGCGGGGCCCCAGCATTTT. It codes for CASSFQSAGPQHF.

In this sample, this clone turned up a few times. The CDR3 bases are TGTGCCAGCAGCCCCCGACAGGAACTAGCCAAAAACATTCAGTACTTC. Encoded protein: CASSPRQELAKNIQYF. The V and J genes are TRBV7-9 and TRBJ2-4; TRBD1 might be the D (6 bases). CDR3 size: 16 residues. V was shortened by 5 bases and J by 0 bases, with 14 bases between the two germline ends. Per the germline V gene, CDR1 is SEHNR and CDR2 is FQNEAQ (reference sequence).

This chain links TRBV7-2 with TRBJ1-2; no clear D. The germline V gene encodes CDR1 SGHTA and CDR2 FQGNSA. V lost 1 base and J lost 5, with 14 bases in between. This CDR3 is built from 15 residues. The CDR3 DNA reads TGTGCCAGCAGCTTAGAAGCGGGGAACGAGTATGGCTACACCTTC. It specifies CASSLEAGNEYGYTF.

The gene calls are TRBV27 and TRBJ2-1, with D tentatively TRBD1 (5 bases). This CDR3 contains 15 residues. CDR1 is MNHEY and CDR2 is SMNVEV in the germline V gene (reference sequence). V dropped 0 bases and J dropped 5 bases, with 11 bases sitting between them. In DNA, the CDR3 is TGTGCCAGCAGTTTATCGTGGCAGGGTCACAATGAGCAGTTCTTC. Amino acid sequence: CASSLSWQGHNEQFF.

This clone was counted a few times. The chain uses TRBV9 and TRBJ1-1; D not certain. The CDR3 contains 12 residues. Germline V gene lookup returns CDR1 SGDLS and CDR2 YYNGEE. V was pared by 3 bases and J by 3 bases, with 6 bases between. This chain's CDR3 is CASSASYTEAFF. CDR3 nucleotide sequence: TGTGCCAGCAGCGCCTCGTACACTGAAGCTTTCTTT.